This T cell receptor (beta chain) emerged from a study of blood T cell repertoires in COVID-19. Study in general: Samples taken during acute and convalescent COVID-19 were collected in the United States, Italy and Spain.

Trimming pared 3 bases from V and 3 bases from J, leaving 12 bases between. Germline V lookup: CDR1 SGHNT, CDR2 YYREEE (reference sequence). The CDR3 covers 14 residues. In the original workflow: Reference gene primer amplification gave nucleated cell count estimates. Assay: immunoSEQ multiplex PCR; the TCRdb copy retains only in-frame clones and omits some. V and J calls and clone size are copied from that table; D and trimming were computed from the DNA. The sample records 100,000 to 150,000 clones, roughly three quarters being singletons. The rearrangement joins TRBV5-4 to TRBJ1-2; TRBD1 might be the D (5 bases). The origin of this receptor is a human donor in a cohort sampled during active COVID-19. What was sequenced was peripheral blood. This chain's CDR3 is CASSWEGRDYGYTF. For the CDR3, the DNA is TGTGCCAGCAGCTGGGAGGGCAGGGACTATGGCTACACCTTC.